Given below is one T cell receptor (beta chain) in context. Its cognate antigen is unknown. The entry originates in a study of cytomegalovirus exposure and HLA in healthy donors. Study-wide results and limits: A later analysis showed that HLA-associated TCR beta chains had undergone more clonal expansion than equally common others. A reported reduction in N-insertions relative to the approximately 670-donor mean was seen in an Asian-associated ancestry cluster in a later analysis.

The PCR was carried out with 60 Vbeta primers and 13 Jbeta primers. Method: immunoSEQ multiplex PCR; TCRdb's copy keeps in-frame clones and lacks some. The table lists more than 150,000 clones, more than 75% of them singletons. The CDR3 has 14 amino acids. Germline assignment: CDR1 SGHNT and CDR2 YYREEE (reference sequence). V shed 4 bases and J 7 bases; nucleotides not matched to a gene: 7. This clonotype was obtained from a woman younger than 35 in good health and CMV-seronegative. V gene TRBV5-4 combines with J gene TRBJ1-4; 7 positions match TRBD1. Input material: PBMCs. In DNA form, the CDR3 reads TGTGCCAGCAGCCCGCAGGGGGGTGGTGAAAAACTGTTTTTT. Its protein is CASSPQGGGEKLFF.